Listed below are T cell receptor beta chains from one sample, sequenced in a study of CD8 T cells in ankylosing spondylitis. Each CDR3 protein is one row after TCRdb ran MiXCR on the 5' RACE reads. The sample yields about 800,000 distinct CDR3 sequences, about 10% seen once. Sequences were obtained from blood, either unsorted or a sorted T cell fraction (not recorded which). The receptors originated from a male donor with ankylosing spondylitis. CDR3s include the opening cysteine and the closing phenylalanine or tryptophan. The D gene is left open where the match is weak. Expanded clones are given a class, and other clones once, few, many or no size at all.

clone_size j_call v_call d_call cdr3_nt cdr3_aa
many TRBJ2-5 TRBV5-1 - TGCGCCAGCAGCTTGGACATCGCTCGGGAGACCCAGTACTTC CASSLDIARETQYF
- TRBJ2-7 TRBV7-9 TRBD2 TGTGCCAGCAGCTTAGCCAGCGGGGGCTGGGACGAGCAGTACTTC CASSLASGGWDEQYF
- TRBJ2-3 TRBV6-1 TRBD2 TGTGCCAGCGACGGAAGCGGGACGACAGATACGCAGTATTTT CASDGSGTTDTQYF
few TRBJ2-1 TRBV5-1 - TGCGCCAGCAGCTTGTTGGGGATACGGTTACAGTTCTTC CASSLLGIRLQFF
- TRBJ2-2 TRBV5-1 TRBD1 TGCGCCAGCGTGGAACGACAGGGGTACACCGGGGAGCTGTTTTTT CASVERQGYTGELFF
few TRBJ2-7 TRBV5-1 - TGCGCCAGCAGCGCACGGCTTCTCGAGGCGCAGTACTTC CASSARLLEAQYF
- TRBJ2-7 TRBV18 TRBD2 TGTGCCAGCTCACCAGGACTAGCGGGGGTTATACCCTACGAGCAGTACTTC CASSPGLAGVIPYEQYF
- TRBJ2-1 TRBV6-4 TRBD2 TGTGCCAGCGCTAGCGGGAGGGGTAATGAGCAGTTCTTC CASASGRGNEQFF
few TRBJ2-7 TRBV5-4 - TGTGCCAGCAGCTTGACAGTTCCCTCCTACGAGCAGTACTTC CASSLTVPSYEQYF
few TRBJ1-2 TRBV5-1 TRBD1 TGCGCCAGCAGCTTAAACCCGGGACAGGCCCTCTCCGGCTACACCTTC CASSLNPGQALSGYTF
many TRBJ1-5 TRBV10-3 TRBD1 TGTGCCATCAGTGAGGGACAGGACAATCAGCCCCAGCATTTT CAISEGQDNQPQHF
few TRBJ2-3 TRBV6-2/TRBV6-3 - TGTGCCAGCAGGAGACAGGGAGGTACGCAGTATTTT CASRRQGGTQYF
- TRBJ1-1 TRBV12-3/TRBV12-4 - TGTGCCAGCAGTTTAGCGCTTGGGAGAATTAACACTGAAGCTTTCTTT CASSLALGRINTEAFF
- TRBJ2-7 TRBV7-2 - TGTGCCAGCAGCTCAACCACAACCGGGGGTGAGCAGTACTTC CASSSTTTGGEQYF
- TRBJ1-5 TRBV20-1 TRBD1 TGCAGTGCCCCAACAGGGGCGGCCTTTGGAGAGCCCCAGCATTTT CSAPTGAAFGEPQHF
many TRBJ2-5 TRBV6-1 TRBD1 TGTGCCAGCAGTGTTCCGGGACAGGACGGAACCCAGTACTTC CASSVPGQDGTQYF